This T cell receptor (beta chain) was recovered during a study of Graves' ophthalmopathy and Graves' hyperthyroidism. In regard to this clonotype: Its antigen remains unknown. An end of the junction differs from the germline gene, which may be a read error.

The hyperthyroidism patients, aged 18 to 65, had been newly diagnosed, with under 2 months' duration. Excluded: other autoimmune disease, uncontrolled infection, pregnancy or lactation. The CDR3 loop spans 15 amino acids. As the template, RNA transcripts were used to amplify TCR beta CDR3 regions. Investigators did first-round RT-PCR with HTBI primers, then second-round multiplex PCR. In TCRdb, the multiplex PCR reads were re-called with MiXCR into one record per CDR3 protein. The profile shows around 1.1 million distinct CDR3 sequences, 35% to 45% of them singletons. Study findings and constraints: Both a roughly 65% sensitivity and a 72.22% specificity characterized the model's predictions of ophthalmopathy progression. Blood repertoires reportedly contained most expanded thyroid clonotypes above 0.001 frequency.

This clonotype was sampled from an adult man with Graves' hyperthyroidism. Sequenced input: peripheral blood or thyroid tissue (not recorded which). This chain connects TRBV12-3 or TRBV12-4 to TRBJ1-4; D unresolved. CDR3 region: CAGSPHGVGGEKLFF. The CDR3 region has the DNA TGTGCCGGCAGTCCGCACGGAGTAGGAGGTGAAAAACTGTTTTTT.